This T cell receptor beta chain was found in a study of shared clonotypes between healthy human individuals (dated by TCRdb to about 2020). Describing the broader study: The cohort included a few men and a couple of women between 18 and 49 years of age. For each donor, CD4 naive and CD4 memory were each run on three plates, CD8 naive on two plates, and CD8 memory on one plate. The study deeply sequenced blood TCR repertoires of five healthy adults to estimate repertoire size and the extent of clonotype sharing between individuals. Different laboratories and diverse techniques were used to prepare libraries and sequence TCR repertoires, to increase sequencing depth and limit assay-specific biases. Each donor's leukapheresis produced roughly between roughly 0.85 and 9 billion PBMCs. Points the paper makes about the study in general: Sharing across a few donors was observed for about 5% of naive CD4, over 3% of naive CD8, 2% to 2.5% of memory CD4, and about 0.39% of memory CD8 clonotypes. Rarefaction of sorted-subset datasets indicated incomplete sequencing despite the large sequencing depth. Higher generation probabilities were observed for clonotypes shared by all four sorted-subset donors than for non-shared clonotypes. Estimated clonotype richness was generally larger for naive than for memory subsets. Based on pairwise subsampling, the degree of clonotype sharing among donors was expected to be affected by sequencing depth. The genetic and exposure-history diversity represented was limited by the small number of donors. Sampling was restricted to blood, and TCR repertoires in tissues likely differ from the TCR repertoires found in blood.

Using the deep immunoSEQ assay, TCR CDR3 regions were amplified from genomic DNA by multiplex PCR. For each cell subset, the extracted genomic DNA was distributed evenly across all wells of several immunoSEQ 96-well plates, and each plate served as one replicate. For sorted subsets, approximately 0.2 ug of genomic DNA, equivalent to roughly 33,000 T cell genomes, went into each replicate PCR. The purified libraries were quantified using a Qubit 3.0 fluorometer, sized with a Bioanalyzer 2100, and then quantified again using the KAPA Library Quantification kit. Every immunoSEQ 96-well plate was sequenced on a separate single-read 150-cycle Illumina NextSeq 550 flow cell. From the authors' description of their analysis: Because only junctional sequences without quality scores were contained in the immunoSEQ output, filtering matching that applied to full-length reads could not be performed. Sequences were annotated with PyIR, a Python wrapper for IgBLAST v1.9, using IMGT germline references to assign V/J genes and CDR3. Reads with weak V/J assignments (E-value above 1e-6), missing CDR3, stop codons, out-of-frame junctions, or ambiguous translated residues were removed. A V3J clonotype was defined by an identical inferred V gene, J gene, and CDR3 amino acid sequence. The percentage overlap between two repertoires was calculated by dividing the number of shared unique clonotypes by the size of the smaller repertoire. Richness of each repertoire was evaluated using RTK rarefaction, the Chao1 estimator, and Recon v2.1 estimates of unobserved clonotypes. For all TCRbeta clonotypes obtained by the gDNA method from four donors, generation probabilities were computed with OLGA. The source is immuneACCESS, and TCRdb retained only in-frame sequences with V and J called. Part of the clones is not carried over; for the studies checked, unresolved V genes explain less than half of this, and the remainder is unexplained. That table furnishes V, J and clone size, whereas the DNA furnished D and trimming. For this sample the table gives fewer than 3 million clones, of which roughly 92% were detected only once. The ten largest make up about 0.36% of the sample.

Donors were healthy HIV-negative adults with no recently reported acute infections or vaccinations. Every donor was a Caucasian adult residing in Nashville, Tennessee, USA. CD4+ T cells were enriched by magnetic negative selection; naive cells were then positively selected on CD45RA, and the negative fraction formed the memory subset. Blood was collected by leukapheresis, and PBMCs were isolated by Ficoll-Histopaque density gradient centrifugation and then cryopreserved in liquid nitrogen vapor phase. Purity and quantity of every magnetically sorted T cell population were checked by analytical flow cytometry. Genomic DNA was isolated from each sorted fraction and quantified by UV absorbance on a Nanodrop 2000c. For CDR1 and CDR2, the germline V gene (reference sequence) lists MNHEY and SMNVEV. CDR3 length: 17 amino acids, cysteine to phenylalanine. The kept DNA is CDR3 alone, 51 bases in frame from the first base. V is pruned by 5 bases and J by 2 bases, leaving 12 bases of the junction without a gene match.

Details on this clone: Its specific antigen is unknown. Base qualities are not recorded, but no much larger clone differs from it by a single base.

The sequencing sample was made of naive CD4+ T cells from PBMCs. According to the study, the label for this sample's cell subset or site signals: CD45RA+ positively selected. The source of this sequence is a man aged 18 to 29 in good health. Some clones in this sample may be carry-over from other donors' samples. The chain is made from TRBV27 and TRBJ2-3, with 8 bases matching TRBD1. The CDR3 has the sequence CASSPAFGTGYTDTQYF. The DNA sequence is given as TGTGCCAGCAGTCCCGCCTTCGGGACAGGATACACAGATACGCAGTATTTT.